The 22 T cell receptor beta chains reported below all come from one sample, sequenced in a study of T cells in Graves' hyperthyroidism and ophthalmopathy (dated by TCRdb to the late 2010s). Receptors were amplified or captured by multiplex PCR. Sequencing took place on an Illumina HiSeq 2000. TCR beta CDR3 regions were amplified from RNA transcripts. The first round of RT-PCR for the TCR CDR3 was performed with the HTBI primer set and the Qiagen OneStep RT-PCR kit. The public reads were run again by TCRdb, first through fastp at Q25 and then through MiXCR, and only productive beta chains were kept. A single entry per CDR3 protein holds the most common genes and DNA from its merged rows. Recorded for this sample are roughly 400,000 distinct CDR3 sequences; 15% to 18% of them occurred a single time. Approximately 30% of the sample lies in the top ten. Sequencing used blood. The receptors shown here come from a woman between 18 and 30 years old with Graves' hyperthyroidism that later progressed to Graves' ophthalmopathy.

V is TRBV19 and J is TRBJ2-7; D not resolved. The length of the CDR3 is 13 residues. Germline CDR1 is LNHDA and CDR2 is SQIVND (reference sequence). V dropped 3 bases and J dropped 1 base, with 7 bases sitting between them. DNA for the CDR3: TGTGCCAGTAGTATGTGGGTTTCCTACGAGCAGTACTTC. This encodes CASSMWVSYEQYF.

This clonotype has more than one count but fewer than ten. The chain is built from TRBV27 and TRBJ2-3; the D gene is possibly TRBD1 (5 bases). The CDR3 runs to 14 residues. The V end lost 4 bases, the J end lost 0 bases, and 8 bases lay between the germline ends. Germline lookup yields CDR1 MNHEY and CDR2 SMNVEV (reference sequence). DNA of the CDR3: TGTGCCAGCAGTTCGACAGCCAGCACAGATACGCAGTATTTT. Protein sequence: CASSSTASTDTQYF.

The chain links TRBV5-5 to TRBJ1-1; D call uncertain. Germline V lookup: CDR1 SGHKS, CDR2 YYEKEE (reference sequence). The CDR3 sequence is 15 residues long. V was pared by 0 bases and J by 5 bases, with 14 bases between. CDR3 sequence (DNA): TGTGCCAGCAGCTTGGGGCCGGGTGGGTTGACTGAAGCTTTCTTT. Translation gives CASSLGPGGLTEAFF. Based on the CDR3 plus reference TRBV5-5 and TRBJ1-1, the full variable domain is DAGVTQSPTHLIKTRGQQVTLRCSPISGHKSVSWYQQVLGQGPQFIFQYYEKEERGRGNFPDRFSARQFPNYSSELNVNALLLGDSALYLCASSLGPGGLTEAFFGQGTRLTVV.

In this sample, this clonotype turned up a few times. The chain uses TRBV19 and TRBJ2-5, with 7 bases fitting TRBD1. The CDR3 loop spans 15 amino acids. CDR1 is LNHDA, CDR2 SQIVND, per germline (reference sequence). The V gene end was trimmed by 5 bases and the J gene end by 4 bases; junction bases not matched to a gene: 10. This CDR3 reads CASSGDRWTGETQYF. CDR3 DNA sequence: TGTGCCAGTAGTGGGGACAGATGGACGGGAGAGACCCAGTACTTC.

The genes are TRBV15 and TRBJ1-4; weak D call: TRBD1 (5 bases). The V and J ends lost 2 bases and 8 bases respectively, with 9 bases between them. The germline gives CDR1 LNHNV, CDR2 YYDKDF (reference sequence). The CDR3 has 13 amino acids. DNA for the CDR3: TGTGCCACCAGCAGAACAGGTCGGGAAAAACTGTTTTTT. Translation gives CATSRTGREKLFF.

This clonotype was observed at least ten times. The chain couples TRBV28 to TRBJ2-6; 9 nucleotides align to TRBD1. The CDR3 contains 17 residues. V lost 6 bases, J lost 3 bases, and 9 bases stayed unmatched. Germline V gene data show CDR1 as MDHEN and CDR2 as SYDVKM. The DNA for the CDR3 is TGTGCCAGCAGCACAGGGACAGGGCAAGGTGGGGCCAACGTCCTGACTTTC. This sequence encodes CASSTGTGQGGANVLTF. The entire variable domain, with the rest obtained from reference TRBV28 and TRBJ2-6, is as follows: DVKVTQSSRYLVKRTGEKVFLECVQDMDHENMFWYRQDPGLGLRLIYFSYDVKMKEKGDIPEGYSVSREKKERFSLILESASTNQTSMYLCASSTGTGQGGANVLTFGAGSRLTVL.

On this clonotype itself: Mismatch with germline at one junction end may stem from a read error. The gene calls are TRBV18 and TRBJ2-2; D not resolved. The CDR3 runs 12 residues. Germline V gene lookup returns CDR1 KGHSH and CDR2 LQKENI. The CDR3 here is CANSPNTGELFF. CDR3 DNA sequence: TGTGCCAACTCACCGAACACCGGGGAGCTGTTTTTT.

This clonotype was seen ten or more times. This chain uses TRBV7-8 with TRBJ2-1; D is ambiguous. The CDR3 is 13 residues long. V lost 2 bases to trimming and J lost 7 bases, with 9 bases between them. The V gene's germline CDR1 is SGHVS and CDR2 FQNEAQ. DNA of the CDR3: TGTGCCAGCAGCTTACGATTCGGGAATGAGCAGTTCTTC. It yields the protein CASSLRFGNEQFF.

This clonotype appeared many times. The CDR3 nucleotides read TGCAGTGCTAGAGACCAACTTGGTTCACCCCTCCACTTT. Translation gives CSARDQLGSPLHF. This chain joins TRBV20-1 and TRBJ1-6; D call uncertain. The CDR3 extends over 13 amino acids. V lost 0 bases and J 9 bases, leaving 9 bases between the germline ends. CDR1 is DFQATT and CDR2 is SNEGSKA in the germline V gene (reference sequence).

The V and J genes are TRBV29-1 and TRBJ1-2, with 8 bases identical to TRBD1. CDR1 and CDR2 (germline): SQVTM, ANQGSEA. CDR3 size: 14 residues. J was trimmed by 6 bases and V by 1 base; bases with no gene match: 7. The CDR3 nucleotides are TGCAGCGTTGAAGGAGGACAGGGAACCGATGGCTACACCTTC. Translated, it gives CSVEGGQGTDGYTF.

This clonotype occurred many times. V usage is TRBV18 and J usage is TRBJ2-3; D remains ambiguous. The length of the CDR3 is 12 residues. CDR1 and CDR2 from the germline V gene are KGHSH and LQKENI. V lost 3 bases and J 6 bases, leaving 7 bases between the germline ends. CDR3 in DNA: TGTGCCAGCTCACCTGACGCGGATACGCAGTATTTT. Translated, it gives CASSPDADTQYF.

This clonotype was recorded a few times. The rearrangement links TRBV4-1 to TRBJ2-2; D gene uncertain. The CDR3 spans 18 residues. In germline, CDR1 is MGHRA, CDR2 YSYEKL. The V gene lost 1 base and the J gene lost 0 bases, with 15 bases spanning the gap. The CDR3 region has the DNA TGCGCCAGCAGCCAAGTATTCTCCCCGGGCCCGAACACCGGGGAGCTGTTTTTT. Protein: CASSQVFSPGPNTGELFF.

The J gene is TRBJ2-1, the V gene TRBV12-5; 9 bases line up with TRBD2. Per germline, CDR1 LGHNT and CDR2 FRNRAP. The CDR3 extends over 15 amino acids. The trim removed 1 base at V and 4 bases at J, leaving 2 bases unmatched. The CDR3: CASGLGLAGYNEQFF. The CDR3 nucleotides are TGTGCTAGTGGTTTGGGGCTAGCGGGGTACAATGAGCAGTTCTTC.

This clonotype was detected many times. This sequence joins TRBV2 and TRBJ1-1; D is ambiguous. Between the trimmed V and J ends, which lost 7 bases and 1 base, there was a span of 10 bases. This CDR3 contains 13 residues. The germline gives CDR1 SNHLY, CDR2 FYNNEI. CDR3 residues: CASNKEGNTEAFF. CDR3 DNA: TGTGCCAGCAATAAAGAAGGGAACACTGAAGCTTTCTTT.

This clonotype was found many times. The V and J genes are TRBV12-3 or TRBV12-4 and TRBJ2-1, with 10 bases lining up with TRBD1. Losses at the gene ends were 5 bases for V and 1 base for J; bases not matched to a gene: 2. CDR3 length: 15 amino acids. Here the CDR3 reads CASSRQGASYNEQFF. The CDR3, as DNA: TGTGCCAGCAGTCGACAGGGGGCGTCCTACAATGAGCAGTTCTTC.

At least ten counts were recorded for this clonotype. The chain combines TRBV7-8 with TRBJ1-1; 9 bases line up with TRBD1. V gave up 4 bases and J gave up 1 base; unmatched junction bases: 4. The CDR3 is 15 amino acids. The germline gives CDR1 SGHVS, CDR2 FQNEAQ. DNA for the CDR3: TGTGCCAGCAGCTCCGGACAGGGGCAGAACACTGAAGCTTTCTTT. Amino acids: CASSSGQGQNTEAFF.

The V call is TRBV2, the J call TRBJ2-1; 8 bases fit TRBD2. With V trimmed by 4 bases and J by 10 bases, 9 bases remained unmatched. The CDR3 sequence is 14 residues long. Germline V gene lookup returns CDR1 SNHLY and CDR2 FYNNEI. The CDR3 spells CASSGGAGVREQFF. For the CDR3, the DNA is TGTGCCAGCAGTGGAGGAGCGGGAGTAAGGGAGCAGTTCTTC.

This clonotype showed up many times. The chain joins TRBV20-1 to TRBJ2-1; D is uncertain. CDR1 and CDR2 (germline): DFQATT, SNEGSKA (reference sequence). This CDR3 is built from 14 residues. Trimming cost V 5 bases and J 8 bases, with 19 bases left between them. The CDR3 coding sequence is TGCAGTGCTTCACCCCCGTTTCCTAAGGATGAGCAGTTCTTC. Protein: CSASPPFPKDEQFF.

This clonotype was counted between two and nine times. The chain employs TRBV12-3 or TRBV12-4 and TRBJ2-1; D is perhaps TRBD2 (6 bases). This CDR3 is built from 13 residues. The ends were cut back, 1 base at V and 10 bases at J, with 11 bases in the middle. This CDR3 is CASSLEPSAEQFF. CDR3 bases: TGTGCCAGCAGTTTAGAACCTAGCGCCGAGCAGTTCTTC.

This chain links TRBV4-1 with TRBJ1-6; D gene unclear. The CDR3 is made up of 16 amino acids. The V end was cut by 3 bases, the J end by 6 bases, with 15 bases between. Germline loops: CDR1 MGHRA, CDR2 YSYEKL. The CDR3 reads CASSHLKTVANSPLHF. CDR3 DNA: TGCGCCAGCAGCCACTTAAAGACCGTAGCTAATTCACCCCTCCACTTT.

At least ten counts were recorded for this clonotype. CDR3 DNA sequence: TGTGCCAGCAGTTTTGATCCGGGACAAGCCTACAATGAGCAGTTCTTC. Translated, it gives CASSFDPGQAYNEQFF. The chain joins TRBV28 to TRBJ2-1; possibly TRBD1 for D (6 bases). The germline gives CDR1 MDHEN, CDR2 SYDVKM. The CDR3 consists of 16 residues. The V gene lost 3 bases and the J gene lost 2 bases, with 14 bases spanning the gap.

This clonotype occurred many times. In DNA, the CDR3 is TGTGCCAGCACCCAAATCCCAGGGGCCAACGTCCTGACTTTC. Translated: CASTQIPGANVLTF. V usage is TRBV2 and J usage is TRBJ2-6; D is unclear. The CDR3 has 14 residues. CDR1 and CDR2 from the germline V gene are SNHLY and FYNNEI. Trimming removed 7 bases at V and 4 bases at J, with 11 bases between.